These 21 T cell receptor beta chains originate from one sample sequenced in a study of blood T cells in healthy people across ages. Sample-barcoded 5' priming and a J-beta primer mix drove a second PCR of about 7 to 12 cycles. TCRdb analysed the 5' RACE reads with MiXCR anew, one entry per CDR3 protein. The sample comprises 750,000 to 950,000 distinct CDR3 sequences, approximately 24% of which are singletons, and 2.5% to 3.5% rests with the top ten. These same data were also listed under a study on T cells of mothers and their children.

The sample comprised blood. The source is a boy aged 5-17 years in good health.

This chain connects TRBV12-3 or TRBV12-4 to TRBJ2-5; D not resolved. The DNA matches TRBJ2-7 better at its end, which makes the J call doubtful. The CDR3 spans 13 residues. The CDR3, as DNA: TGTGCCAGCAGTTTGAATCTGTTCTACGAGCAGTACTTC. Translation gives CASSLNLFYEQYF.

This clonotype was seen a few times. The V and J genes are TRBV29-1 and TRBJ1-2, with 7 nucleotides matching TRBD1. With V trimmed by 2 bases and J by 4 bases, 7 bases remained unmatched. The CDR3 extends over 14 amino acids. Germline CDR1 SQVTM, CDR2 ANQGSEA. CDR3 nucleotides: TGCAGCGTTGAAAGGATCAGGGGGTCCTATGGCTACACCTTC. Translating it yields CSVERIRGSYGYTF.

There are a few counts of this clonotype. This rearrangement joins TRBV28 to TRBJ2-5, with D perhaps TRBD1 or TRBD2 (7 bases each). Between the trimmed V and J ends, which lost 5 bases and 5 bases, there was a span of 18 bases. The V gene's germline CDR1 is MDHEN and CDR2 SYDVKM. The CDR3 has 15 amino acids. The CDR3 region has the DNA TGTGCCAGCAGTCCCCCCAGGGGGGGCACCGAGACCCAGTACTTC. It codes for CASSPPRGGTETQYF.

This clonotype was seen a few times. The chain has TRBV3-1 and TRBJ2-5; D call uncertain. The CDR3 runs 13 residues. The germline CDR1 and CDR2 sequences are LGHDT and YNNKEL (reference sequence). The V and J ends lost 9 bases and 2 bases respectively, with 13 bases between them. CDR3 residues: CASTESLQETQYF. DNA of the CDR3: TGTGCCAGTACGGAGAGCTTACAAGAGACCCAGTACTTC.

This clonotype was picked up a small number of times. V gene TRBV9 combines with J gene TRBJ2-6; TRBD1 agrees at 9 bases. The CDR3 has 18 amino acids. Per germline, CDR1 SGDLS and CDR2 YYNGEE. V was clipped by 3 bases and J by 0 bases; unmatched bases: 7. The CDR3 nucleotides read TGTGCCAGCAGCGCCAACAGGGGGCCCTACTCTGGGGCCAACGTCCTGACTTTC. This gives the protein CASSANRGPYSGANVLTF.

This chain connects TRBV6-5 to TRBJ2-5, with 8 positions matching TRBD1. The end of the DNA is better explained by TRBJ2-7, so the J call may be wrong. The CDR3 extends over 15 amino acids. Germline-derived CDR1 and CDR2 are MNHEY and SVGAGI. CDR3 sequence (DNA): TGTGCCAGCAGTTACTCCCCAGGGGGCAGGGACGAGCAGTACTTC. Its protein is CASSYSPGGRDEQYF.

V gene TRBV5-1 combines with J gene TRBJ2-1; the match to TRBD2 covers 8 bases. Trimming at V came to 4 bases and at J to 0 bases, leaving 9 bases not matched to a gene. The CDR3 has 17 residues. CDR1 and CDR2 from the germline V gene are SGHRS and YFSETQ. Here the CDR3 reads CASSLPRLATSYNEQFF. In DNA form, the CDR3 reads TGCGCCAGCAGCCTGCCCCGACTAGCGACCTCCTACAATGAGCAGTTCTTC.

V gene TRBV5-1 combines with J gene TRBJ2-1, with D tentatively TRBD1 or TRBD2 (5 bases each). V was trimmed by 1 base and J by 6 bases, leaving 11 bases between them. Germline V gene lookup returns CDR1 SGHRS and CDR2 YFSETQ. The CDR3 is 14 amino acids. CDR3 sequence reads: CASSLKMGVNEQFF. The CDR3 DNA is TGCGCCAGCAGCTTGAAAATGGGGGTCAATGAGCAGTTCTTC.

The chain combines TRBV20-1 with TRBJ1-6, with a weak D call TRBD1 (6 bases). This CDR3 spans 13 amino acids. Trimming cost V 6 bases and J 9 bases, with 15 bases left between them. Germline values: CDR1 DFQATT, CDR2 SNEGSKA (reference sequence). The CDR3 here is CSAPAQGPSPLHF. CDR3 DNA sequence: TGCAGTGCCCCCGCACAGGGCCCTTCACCCCTCCACTTT.

This chain joins TRBV2 and TRBJ2-3; the D is unclear. Germline V lookup: CDR1 SNHLY, CDR2 FYNNEI. V lost 4 bases and J 2 bases, leaving 10 bases between the germline ends. This CDR3 is built from 14 residues. The CDR3 sequence is CASSGDPITDTQYF. The CDR3 coding sequence is TGTGCCAGCAGTGGGGATCCAATCACAGATACGCAGTATTTT. The whole variable domain, filled in from reference TRBV2 and TRBJ2-3, reads EPEVTQTPSHQVTQMGQEVILRCVPISNHLYFYWYRQILGQKVEFLVSFYNNEISEKSEIFDDQFSVERPDGSNFTLKIRSTKLEDSAMYFCASSGDPITDTQYFGPGTRLTVL.

This clonotype was detected a few times. This chain joins TRBV15 and TRBJ2-4; maybe TRBD2 (5 bases). Germline values: CDR1 LNHNV, CDR2 YYDKDF (reference sequence). V dropped 5 bases and J dropped 2 bases, with 7 bases sitting between them. CDR3 length: 13 amino acids. Here the CDR3 DNA reads TGTGCCACCAGCGAGGGTACCAAAAACATTCAGTACTTC. This codes for CATSEGTKNIQYF.

This clonotype occurred a few times. V and J are TRBV9 and TRBJ2-1; the D gene is possibly TRBD2 (5 bases). Trimming left V 0 bases short and J 5 bases short, with 12 bases between. This CDR3 comprises 15 residues. From germline, CDR1 is SGDLS and CDR2 YYNGEE. DNA for the CDR3: TGTGCCAGCAGCGTAGGTGTAGGAGGAAACAATGAGCAGTTCTTC. Protein sequence: CASSVGVGGNNEQFF.

In its sample, this clonotype was seen many times. The chain has TRBV28 and TRBJ2-7, with 7 bases fitting TRBD1. The CDR3 is 14 amino acids. Germline V gene sequence: CDR1 MDHEN, CDR2 SYDVKM. After removal of 3 bases from V and 3 bases from J, the junction contained 5 bases not matched to a gene. CDR3 protein: CASSLPGQSYEQYF. As DNA, the CDR3 is TGTGCCAGCAGTTTGCCGGGACAGAGCTACGAGCAGTACTTC.

This clonotype was observed at least ten times. The genes are TRBV2 and TRBJ2-5; 10 bases fit TRBD2. CDR1 is SNHLY, CDR2 FYNNEI, per germline. Germline trimming cut 5 bases from V and 4 bases from J; bases unmatched to any gene: 4. This CDR3 is 14 amino acids long. This chain's CDR3 is CASSPSSGGETQYF. Written as DNA, the CDR3 is TGTGCCAGCAGTCCGTCTAGCGGGGGAGAGACCCAGTACTTC. Full variable domain (rest looked up from reference TRBV2 and TRBJ2-5): EPEVTQTPSHQVTQMGQEVILRCVPISNHLYFYWYRQILGQKVEFLVSFYNNEISEKSEIFDDQFSVERPDGSNFTLKIRSTKLEDSAMYFCASSPSSGGETQYFGPGTRLLVL.

This clonotype showed up many times. The chain has TRBV7-9 and TRBJ2-5; TRBD2 matches at 10 bases. CDR3 length: 14 residues. The V and J ends lost 5 bases and 0 bases, in that order; junction bases with no gene match: 0. From germline, CDR1 is SEHNR and CDR2 FQNEAQ (reference sequence). The CDR3 sequence is CASSGTSDQETQYF. CDR3 bases: TGTGCCAGCAGCGGGACTAGCGACCAAGAGACCCAGTACTTC. Based on the CDR3 plus reference TRBV7-9 and TRBJ2-5, the full variable domain is DTGVSQNPRHKITKRGQNVTFRCDPISEHNRLYWYRQTLGQGPEFLTYFQNEAQLEKSRLLSDRFSAERPKGSFSTLEIQRTEQGDSAMYLCASSGTSDQETQYFGPGTRLLVL.

This sequence joins TRBV7-3 and TRBJ2-5, with a tentative D call TRBD2 (6 bases). The J call may be in error: the DNA end matches TRBJ2-1 better. Germline V gene sequence: CDR1 SGHTA, CDR2 FQGTGA. The CDR3 has 11 residues. CDR3 amino acids: CASTSGVEQFF. The CDR3 nucleotides are TGTGCCAGCACTTCGGGGGTTGAGCAGTTCTTC.

This clonotype turned up a few times. V gene TRBV7-3 combines with J gene TRBJ2-3; no clear D. CDR3 length: 13 residues. Trimming took 4 bases from V and 0 from J, leaving 5 bases between them. The germline V gene encodes CDR1 SGHTA and CDR2 FQGTGA. The CDR3 DNA reads as TGTGCCAGCAGCTCCTTTAGCACAGATACGCAGTATTTT. It is translated as CASSSFSTDTQYF. Variable domain in full (rest from reference TRBV7-3 and TRBJ2-3): GAGVSQTPSNKVTEKGKYVELRCDPISGHTALYWYRQSLGQGPEFLIYFQGTGAADDSGLPNDRFFAVRPEGSVSTLKIQRTERGDSAVYLCASSSFSTDTQYFGPGTRLTVL.

J is TRBJ2-5 and V is TRBV9; D may be TRBD2 (6 bases). The J call could be wrong; TRBJ2-7 is a better fit for the DNA end. The CDR3 consists of 15 residues. Germline assignment: CDR1 SGDLS and CDR2 YYNGEE. The CDR3 sequence is CASSLNGGSSYEQYF. The CDR3 coding sequence is TGTGCCAGCAGCCTGAATGGGGGGAGCTCCTACGAGCAGTACTTC.

The chain links TRBV30 to TRBJ2-5; no clear D gene. Germline V gene data show CDR1 as GTSNPN and CDR2 as SVGIG (reference sequence). This CDR3 comprises 14 residues. With 1 base removed from V and 0 bases from J, the gap between germline ends came to 9 bases. The CDR3 here is CAWSDRVYQETQYF. The DNA for the CDR3 is TGTGCCTGGAGTGACAGAGTGTACCAAGAGACCCAGTACTTC.

V is TRBV25-1 and J is TRBJ2-3; 8 nucleotides line up with TRBD2. J lost 3 bases, V lost 6 bases, and 11 bases had no gene match. There are 16 residues in the CDR3. Germline values: CDR1 MGHDK, CDR2 SYGVNS. The CDR3 DNA reads as TGTGCCAGCAGAGAAGGACTAGAGCGGGAGACAGATACGCAGTATTTT. Translation: CASREGLERETDTQYF.

The rearrangement uses TRBV20-1 and TRBJ2-5, with D perhaps assigned TRBD1 or TRBD2 (5 bases each). The CDR3 spans 14 residues. CDR1 is DFQATT and CDR2 is SNEGSKA in the germline V gene (reference sequence). V was clipped by 1 base and J by 1 base, with 10 bases between them. The CDR3 protein is CSARGGAIQETQYF. The CDR3 DNA sequence: TGCAGTGCTAGAGGAGGGGCCATCCAAGAGACCCAGTACTTC.